The 3 T cell receptor beta chains below were found in one sample sequenced in a study of identical twins. TCRdb re-called the 5' RACE reads through MiXCR, storing one row per CDR3 protein. The sample records 250,000 or so distinct CDR3 sequences, around 8% being singletons. These data also featured in a second study, about yellow fever vaccine responses in identical twins.

The sequenced sample consisted of CD8+ T cells sorted from blood. The receptor source for this set is a woman aged 18-30 years in good health.

This clonotype showed up just a few times. The V gene is TRBV5-1, the J gene TRBJ2-1; 8 nucleotides match TRBD2. Trimming took 2 bases from V and 0 from J; bases not matched to a gene: 4. Per the germline V gene, CDR1 is SGHRS and CDR2 is YFSETQ. This CDR3 spans 16 amino acids. CDR3 DNA: TGCGCCAGCAGCTTATCGGGGGGGGCCTCCTACAATGAGCAGTTCTTC. Protein: CASSLSGGASYNEQFF.

The V call is TRBV29-1, the J call TRBJ2-7, with TRBD1 matching 10 bases. CDR1 and CDR2 (germline): SQVTM, ANQGSEA. CDR3 length: 12 residues. The ends lost 4 bases at V and 5 bases at J; junction bases unmatched: 2. The CDR3 sequence is CSVGQGANEQYF. The CDR3 nucleotides are TGCAGCGTTGGACAGGGGGCGAACGAGCAGTACTTC.

The chain links TRBV6-2 or TRBV6-3 to TRBJ2-5, with 12 bases identical to TRBD1. V was pared by 8 bases and J by 2 bases, with 3 bases of the junction left unmatched. This CDR3 region has 14 residues. Germline CDR1 MNHEY, CDR2 SVGEGT. The CDR3 coding sequence is TGTGCCAGCTGGGGACAGGGGGCTCAAGAGACCCAGTACTTC. This sequence encodes CASWGQGAQETQYF.